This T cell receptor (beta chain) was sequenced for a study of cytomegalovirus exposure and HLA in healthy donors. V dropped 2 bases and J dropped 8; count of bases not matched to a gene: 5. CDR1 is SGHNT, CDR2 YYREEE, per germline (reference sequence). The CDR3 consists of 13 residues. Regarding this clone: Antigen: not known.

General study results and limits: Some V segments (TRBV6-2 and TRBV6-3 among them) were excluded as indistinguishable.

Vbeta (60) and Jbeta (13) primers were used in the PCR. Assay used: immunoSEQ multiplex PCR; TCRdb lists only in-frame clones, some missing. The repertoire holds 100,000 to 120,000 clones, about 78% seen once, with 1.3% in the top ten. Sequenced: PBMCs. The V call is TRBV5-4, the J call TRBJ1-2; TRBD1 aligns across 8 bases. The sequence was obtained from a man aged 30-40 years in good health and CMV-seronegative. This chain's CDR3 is CASSFQGAGGYTF. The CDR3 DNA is TGTGCCAGCAGCTTCCAGGGGGCGGGCGGCTACACCTTC.